Following are 13 T cell receptor beta chains from one sample sequenced in a study of blood T cell repertoires in COVID-19. Produced via immunoSEQ multiplex PCR; TCRdb's table is partial and in-frame only. The data hold 140,000 or so clones, with about 80% observed a single time. The sequenced sample was PBMCs or T cells enriched from blood (not recorded which). All receptors come from a woman aged 18-35 years who had been exposed to COVID-19.

V is TRBV6-4 and J is TRBJ1-4; D ambiguous. The CDR3 length is 13 residues. V was clipped by 3 bases and J by 3 bases, with 5 bases between them. CDR1 is MRHNA, CDR2 SNTAGT, per germline. CDR3 amino acids: CASSESANEKLFF. As DNA, the CDR3 is TGTGCCAGCAGTGAGTCAGCTAATGAAAAACTGTTTTTT.

This clone showed up just a few times. CDR3 sequence (DNA): TGCGCCAGCAGCTCCACCTACGAGCAGTACTTC. Protein product: CASSSTYEQYF. This chain connects TRBV5-1 to TRBJ2-7; D gene uncertain. V was trimmed by 3 bases and J by 2 bases, leaving 3 bases between them. CDR3 size: 11 residues. Germline V lookup: CDR1 SGHRS, CDR2 YFSETQ. The full variable domain, its missing parts supplied by reference TRBV5-1 and TRBJ2-7, is KAGVTQTPRYLIKTRGQQVTLSCSPISGHRSVSWYQQTPGQGLQFLFEYFSETQRNKGNFPGRFSGRQFSNSRSEMNVSTLELGDSALYLCASSSTYEQYFGPGTRLTVT.

The gene calls are TRBV4-2 and TRBJ1-4, with D perhaps matching TRBD1 (6 bases). This CDR3 is built from 18 residues. Looked up from germline, CDR1 is LGHNA and CDR2 is YNFKEQ. V was cut by 2 bases and J by 2 bases, with 18 bases left in between. CDR3 in amino acids: CASSQPTMTQGTNEKLFF. The CDR3 DNA reads TGTGCCAGCAGCCAACCCACCATGACGCAGGGGACTAATGAAAAACTGTTTTTT.

V usage is TRBV28 and J usage is TRBJ1-1, with 8 nucleotides matching TRBD1. Looked up from germline, CDR1 is MDHEN and CDR2 is SYDVKM. V lost 4 bases and J lost 5; bases outside the gene matches: 9. This CDR3 comprises 15 residues. The CDR3 is CASSYQTGEGTEAFF. CDR3 DNA: TGTGCCAGCAGTTATCAGACAGGGGAAGGGACTGAAGCTTTCTTT.

The CDR3 sequence: CASSPDASRRQTQYF. DNA of the CDR3: TGTGCCAGCTCACCAGACGCTAGCCGGAGACAGACCCAGTACTTC. The chain couples TRBV18 to TRBJ2-5; D may be TRBD2 (5 bases). V dropped 2 bases and J dropped 6 bases, with 16 bases sitting between them. CDR3 length: 15 residues. Germline V gene data show CDR1 as KGHSH and CDR2 as LQKENI.

This clone has more than one count but fewer than ten. The chain employs TRBV28 and TRBJ1-5; D is unclear. The CDR3 loop spans 16 amino acids. Germline loops: CDR1 MDHEN, CDR2 SYDVKM. Deletions cut 4 bases from V and 0 bases from J, with 13 bases between. Here the CDR3 DNA reads TGTGCCAGCAGTTCGCCAGCGGATATTAGCAATCAGCCCCAGCATTTT. It encodes CASSSPADISNQPQHF.

The chain recombines TRBV6-5 with TRBJ2-7, with 9 bases lining up with TRBD2. The junction had 7 bases not matched to a gene; V was cut back by 0 bases and J by 4 bases. CDR1 and CDR2 (germline): MNHEY, SVGAGI. There are 16 residues in the CDR3. The CDR3 bases are TGTGCCAGCAGTTACTCGGGGCTAGCGGGATGGTACGAGCAGTACTTC. Its protein is CASSYSGLAGWYEQYF.

The V and J genes are TRBV5-1 and TRBJ1-2, with 10 bases identical to TRBD1. Germline CDR1 is SGHRS and CDR2 is YFSETQ. The CDR3 is 15 amino acids. V shed 4 bases, J shed 4 bases, and the junction held 7 bases outside the gene matches. CDR3 in DNA: TGCGCCAGCAGCCCGGGACAGGGGATGTTCTATGGCTACACCTTC. Its translation: CASSPGQGMFYGYTF.

This clone was detected only once. V gene TRBV30 combines with J gene TRBJ2-7, with a weak D call TRBD1 (6 bases). The germline V gene encodes CDR1 GTSNPN and CDR2 SVGIG (reference sequence). The V end was cut by 2 bases, the J end by 3 bases, with 8 bases between. The CDR3 totals 12 residues. DNA of the CDR3: TGTGCCTGGAGTTTACAGGGCTACGAGCAGTACTTC. Translation: CAWSLQGYEQYF.

This rearrangement joins TRBV11-2 to TRBJ1-2, with 7 bases that match TRBD1. The V segment lost 3 bases and the J segment 6 bases; nucleotides outside the gene matches: 4. From germline, CDR1 is SGHAT and CDR2 FQNNGV. The CDR3 has 13 residues. In nucleotides, the CDR3 is TGTGCCAGCAGCTTCTCAGGGGGAAATGGCTACACCTTC. Its protein is CASSFSGGNGYTF.

V and J are TRBV11-2 and TRBJ1-2; D ambiguous. Trimming took off 5 bases at V and 5 bases at J, with 15 bases between the two ends. Germline-derived CDR1 and CDR2 are SGHAT and FQNNGV. The CDR3 is made up of 14 amino acids. CDR3 coding DNA: TGTGCCAGCAGCCCGGACTTAACGGGATATGGCTACACCTTC. This sequence encodes CASSPDLTGYGYTF.

This rearrangement joins TRBV30 to TRBJ2-7; D is ambiguous. CDR1 GTSNPN and CDR2 SVGIG come from the germline V gene (reference sequence). The V end was cut by 1 base, the J end by 3 bases, with 4 bases between. CDR3 size: 11 residues. CDR3 protein: CAWSANYEQYF. The DNA for the CDR3 is TGTGCCTGGAGTGCAAACTACGAGCAGTACTTC.

This chain links TRBV9 with TRBJ2-3, with TRBD1 identical over 9 bases. After removal of 7 bases from V and 5 bases from J, the junction contained 11 bases not matched to a gene. The CDR3 has 15 residues. Per the germline V gene, CDR1 is SGDLS and CDR2 is YYNGEE. The CDR3 protein is CASARGDRDGDTQYF. For the CDR3, the DNA is TGTGCCAGCGCGAGGGGGGACAGGGATGGAGATACGCAGTATTTT. Full variable domain (missing parts from reference TRBV9 and TRBJ2-3): DSGVTQTPKHLITATGQRVTLRCSPRSGDLSVYWYQQSLDQGLQFLIQYYNGEERAKGNILERFSAQQFPDLHSELNLSSLELGDSALYFCASARGDRDGDTQYFGPGTRLTVL.